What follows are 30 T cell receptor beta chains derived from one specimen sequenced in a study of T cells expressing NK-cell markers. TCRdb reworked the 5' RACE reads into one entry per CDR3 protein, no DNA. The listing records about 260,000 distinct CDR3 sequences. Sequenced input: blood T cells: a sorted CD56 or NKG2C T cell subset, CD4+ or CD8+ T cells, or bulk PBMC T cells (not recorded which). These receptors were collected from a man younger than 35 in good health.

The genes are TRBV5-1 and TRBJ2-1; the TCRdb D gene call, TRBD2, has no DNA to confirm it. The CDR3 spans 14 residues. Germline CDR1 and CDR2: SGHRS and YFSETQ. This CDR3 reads CASSPSTSGNEQFF. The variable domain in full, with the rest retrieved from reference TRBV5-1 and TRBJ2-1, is KAGVTQTPRYLIKTRGQQVTLSCSPISGHRSVSWYQQTPGQGLQFLFEYFSETQRNKGNFPGRFSGRQFSNSRSEMNVSTLELGDSALYLCASSPSTSGNEQFFGPGTRLTVL.

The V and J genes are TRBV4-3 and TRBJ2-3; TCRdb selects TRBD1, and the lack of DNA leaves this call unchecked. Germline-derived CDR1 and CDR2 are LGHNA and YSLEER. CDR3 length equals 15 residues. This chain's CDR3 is CASSQEGAGTDTQYF.

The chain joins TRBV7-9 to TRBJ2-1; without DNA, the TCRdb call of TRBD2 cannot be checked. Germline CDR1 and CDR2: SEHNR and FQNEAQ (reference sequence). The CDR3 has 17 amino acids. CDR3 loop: CASSSFPGTSRGNEQFF.

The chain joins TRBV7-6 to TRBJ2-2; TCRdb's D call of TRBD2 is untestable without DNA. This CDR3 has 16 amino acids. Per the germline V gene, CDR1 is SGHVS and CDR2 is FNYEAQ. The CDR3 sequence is CASSIGTSGHAGELFF.

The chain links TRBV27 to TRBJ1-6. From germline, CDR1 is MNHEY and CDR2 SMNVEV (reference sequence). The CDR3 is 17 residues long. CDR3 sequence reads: CASSLSPPDSWPSPLHF.

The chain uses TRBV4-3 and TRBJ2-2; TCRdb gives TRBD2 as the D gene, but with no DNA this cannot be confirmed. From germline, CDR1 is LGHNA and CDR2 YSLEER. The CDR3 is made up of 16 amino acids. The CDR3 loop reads CASSREGLAMAGELFF.

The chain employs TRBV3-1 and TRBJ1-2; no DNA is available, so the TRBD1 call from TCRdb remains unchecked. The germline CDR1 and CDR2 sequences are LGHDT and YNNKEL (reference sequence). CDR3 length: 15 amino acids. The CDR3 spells CASSSRQGVAYGYTF.

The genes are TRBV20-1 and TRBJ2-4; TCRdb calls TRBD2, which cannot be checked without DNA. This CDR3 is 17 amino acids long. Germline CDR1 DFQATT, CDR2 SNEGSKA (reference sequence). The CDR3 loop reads CSALLAELGIAKNIQYF.

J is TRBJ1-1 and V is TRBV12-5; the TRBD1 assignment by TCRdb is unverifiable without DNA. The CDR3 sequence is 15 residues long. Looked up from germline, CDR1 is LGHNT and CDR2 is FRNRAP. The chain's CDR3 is CASGFAQQGLPEAFF.

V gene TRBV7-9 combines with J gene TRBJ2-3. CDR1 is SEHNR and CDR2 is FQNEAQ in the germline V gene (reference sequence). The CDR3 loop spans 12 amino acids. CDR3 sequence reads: CASSLDADTQYF. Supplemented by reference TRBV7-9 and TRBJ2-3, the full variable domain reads DTGVSQNPRHKITKRGQNVTFRCDPISEHNRLYWYRQTLGQGPEFLTYFQNEAQLEKSRLLSDRFSAERPKGSFSTLEIQRTEQGDSAMYLCASSLDADTQYFGPGTRLTVL.

The CDR3 loop reads CASSRGTRAPQYF. The chain couples TRBV14 to TRBJ2-7; the TCRdb D gene call, TRBD2, has no DNA to confirm it. CDR3 length: 13 amino acids. Germline values: CDR1 SGHDN, CDR2 FVKESK.

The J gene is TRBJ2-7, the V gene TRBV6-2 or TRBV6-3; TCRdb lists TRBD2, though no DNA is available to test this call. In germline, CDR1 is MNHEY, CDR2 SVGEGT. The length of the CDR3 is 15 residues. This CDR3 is CASSYSAGVIYEQYF.

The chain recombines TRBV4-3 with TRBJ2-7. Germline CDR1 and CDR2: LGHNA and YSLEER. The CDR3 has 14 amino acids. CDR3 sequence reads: CASSQDRTTYEQYF.

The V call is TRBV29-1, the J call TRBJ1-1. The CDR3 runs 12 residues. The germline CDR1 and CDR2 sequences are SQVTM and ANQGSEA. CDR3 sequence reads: CSVGDKRSEAFF.

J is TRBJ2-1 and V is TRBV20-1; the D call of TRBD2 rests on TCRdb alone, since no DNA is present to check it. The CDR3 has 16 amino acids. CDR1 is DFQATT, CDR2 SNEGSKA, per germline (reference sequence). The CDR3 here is CSASRLAGGSYNEQFF.

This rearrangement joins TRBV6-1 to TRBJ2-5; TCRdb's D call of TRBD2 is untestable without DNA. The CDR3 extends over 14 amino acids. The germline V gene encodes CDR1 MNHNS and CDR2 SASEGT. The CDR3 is CASGAELYQETQYF.

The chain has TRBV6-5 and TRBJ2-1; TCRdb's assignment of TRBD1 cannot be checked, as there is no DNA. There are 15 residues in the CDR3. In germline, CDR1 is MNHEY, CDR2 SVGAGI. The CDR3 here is CASSYLGTGNNEQFF.

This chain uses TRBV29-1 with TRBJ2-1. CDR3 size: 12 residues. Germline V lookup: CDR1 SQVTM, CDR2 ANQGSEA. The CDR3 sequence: CSVDAGPGEQFF.

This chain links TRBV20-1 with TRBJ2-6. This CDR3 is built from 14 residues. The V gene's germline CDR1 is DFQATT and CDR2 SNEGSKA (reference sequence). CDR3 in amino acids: CSASYSSGANVLTF.

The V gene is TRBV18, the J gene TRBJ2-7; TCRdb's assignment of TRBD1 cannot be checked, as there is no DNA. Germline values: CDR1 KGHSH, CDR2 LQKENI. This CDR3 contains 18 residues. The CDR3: CASSLYVGTGVNSYEQYF.

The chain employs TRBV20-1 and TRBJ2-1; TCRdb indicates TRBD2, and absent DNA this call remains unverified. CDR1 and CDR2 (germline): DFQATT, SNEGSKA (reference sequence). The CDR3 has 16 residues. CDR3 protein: CSATHLAGGRLNEQFF.

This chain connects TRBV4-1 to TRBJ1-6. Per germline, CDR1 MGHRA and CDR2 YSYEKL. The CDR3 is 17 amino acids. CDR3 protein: CASSQIDLFSYNSPLHF.

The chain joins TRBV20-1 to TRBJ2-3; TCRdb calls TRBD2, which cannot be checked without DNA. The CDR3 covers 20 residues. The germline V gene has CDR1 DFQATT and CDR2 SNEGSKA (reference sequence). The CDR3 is CSASGPGTSGRWGDTDTQYF.

The CDR3 sequence is CRFQGGSTEAFF. The chain uses TRBV20-1 and TRBJ1-1; TCRdb indicates TRBD1, and absent DNA this call remains unverified. CDR1 is DFQATT and CDR2 is SNEGSKA in the germline V gene (reference sequence). The CDR3 totals 12 residues.

This CDR3 is CASSGLASYEQYF. This rearrangement joins TRBV18 to TRBJ2-7. This CDR3 region has 13 residues. Germline V gene sequence: CDR1 KGHSH, CDR2 LQKENI.

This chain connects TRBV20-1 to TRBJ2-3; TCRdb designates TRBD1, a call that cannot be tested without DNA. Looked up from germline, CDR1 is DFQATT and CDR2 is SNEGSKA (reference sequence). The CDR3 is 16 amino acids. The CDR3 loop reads CSARDRVGRQTDTQYF.

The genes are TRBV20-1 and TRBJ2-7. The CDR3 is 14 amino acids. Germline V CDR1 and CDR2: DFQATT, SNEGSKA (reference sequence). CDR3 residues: CSARRGHYSYEQYF.

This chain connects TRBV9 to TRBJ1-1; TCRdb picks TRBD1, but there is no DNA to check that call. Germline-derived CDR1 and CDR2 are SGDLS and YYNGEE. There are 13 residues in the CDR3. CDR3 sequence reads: CASSVAAGGEAFF.

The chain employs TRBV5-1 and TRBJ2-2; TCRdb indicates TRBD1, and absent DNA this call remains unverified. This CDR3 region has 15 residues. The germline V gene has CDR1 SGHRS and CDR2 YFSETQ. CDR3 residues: CASSPAGHNTGELFF.

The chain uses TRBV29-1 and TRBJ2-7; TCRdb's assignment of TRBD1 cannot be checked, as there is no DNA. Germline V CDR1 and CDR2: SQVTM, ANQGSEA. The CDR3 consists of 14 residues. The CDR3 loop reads CSARGDNHPYEQYF.